The 13 T cell receptor beta chains below come from one sample, sequenced in a study of beta chain features in type 1 diabetes. All of the isolated RNA was reverse transcribed, so expressed TCRB transcripts were sequenced. Produced via immunoSEQ multiplex PCR; TCRdb's table is partial and in-frame only. Counted here are more than 150,000 clones, more than 9.5% occurring once; the ten biggest clones make up under 2.5%. The material sequenced was central memory CD4+ T cells from blood. The receptors derive from a man younger than 35 in good health.

This clone has just a few counts. The chain couples TRBV7-9 to TRBJ2-3; D is unclear. V lost 5 bases and J 6 bases, leaving 9 bases between the germline ends. This CDR3 is built from 12 residues. The germline gives CDR1 SEHNR, CDR2 FQNEAQ (reference sequence). The chain's CDR3 is CASSPHGDTQYF. In DNA, the CDR3 is TGTGCCAGCAGCCCGCACGGTGATACGCAGTATTTT.

This chain joins TRBV7-2 and TRBJ2-1; 8 bases match TRBD2. V was clipped by 5 bases and J by 4 bases; unmatched bases: 16. CDR3 size: 18 residues. Germline assignment: CDR1 SGHTA and CDR2 FQGNSA. CDR3 nucleotides: TGTGCCAGCAGCCTGGGAGGCGGGACTAGTCCCCTTTACAATGAGCAGTTCTTC. Its protein is CASSLGGGTSPLYNEQFF.

This clone has more than one count but fewer than ten. The chain joins TRBV4-3 to TRBJ1-5; D remains unclear. The V and J ends lost 2 bases and 5 bases respectively, with 10 bases between them. The germline V gene has CDR1 LGHNA and CDR2 YSLEER. The CDR3 contains 14 residues. This chain's CDR3 is CASSQSGRDQPQHF. CDR3 bases: TGCGCCAGCAGCCAATCGGGAAGAGATCAGCCCCAGCATTTT.

This chain connects TRBV4-2 to TRBJ1-5, with 7 bases fitting TRBD1. The CDR3 sequence is 15 residues long. With 0 bases clipped from V and 4 bases from J, the junction kept 3 bases outside the gene matches. Germline-derived CDR1 and CDR2 are LGHNA and YNFKEQ. The CDR3 DNA reads TGTGCCAGCAGCCAAGAGCCAGGGGGAAATCAGCCCCAGCATTTT. Translation: CASSQEPGGNQPQHF.

A note on this clone: With only one base between it and a far larger clone, this is likely a read error. This chain joins TRBV29-1 and TRBJ1-2; TRBD1 matches at 9 bases. This CDR3 comprises 13 residues. From germline, CDR1 is SQVTM and CDR2 ANQGSEA. J was trimmed by 2 bases and V by 7 bases; bases with no gene match: 5. The CDR3 bases are TGCAGCGCCGGGACAGGGAACAACTATGGCTACACCTTC. This translates into CSAGTGNNYGYTF. Using reference TRBV29-1 and TRBJ1-2 for the parts outside the CDR3, the full variable domain is SAVISQKPSRDICQRGTSLTIQCQVDSQVTMMFWYRQQPGQSLTLIATANQGSEATYESGFVIDKFPISRPNLTFSTLTVSNMSPEDSSIYLCSAGTGNNYGYTFGSGTRLTVV.

V usage is TRBV30 and J usage is TRBJ1-6, with D tentatively TRBD1 (5 bases). Germline CDR1 reads GTSNPN; CDR2 reads SVGIG (reference sequence). V gave up 0 bases and J gave up 2 bases, with 8 bases separating them. The CDR3 spans 15 residues. The CDR3 here is CAWSVLQAYNSPLHF. The CDR3 nucleotides are TGTGCCTGGAGTGTACTACAGGCCTATAATTCACCCCTCCACTTT.

To note about this clone: Other DNA sequences within the sample encode an identical CDR3. V gene TRBV28 combines with J gene TRBJ2-3; no clear D. Germline assignment: CDR1 MDHEN and CDR2 SYDVKM. CDR3 length: 14 amino acids. Trimming took off 1 base at V and 2 bases at J, with 7 bases between the two ends. In DNA, the CDR3 is TGTGCCAGCAGTTTATCTTCAAACACAGATACGCAGTATTTT. Translation: CASSLSSNTDTQYF.

This clone was picked up a small number of times. The V gene is TRBV6-5, the J gene TRBJ2-5; TRBD2 matches at 13 bases. Germline V lookup: CDR1 MNHEY, CDR2 SVGAGI. V was clipped by 5 bases and J by 3 bases; unmatched bases: 3. The CDR3 covers 15 residues. The CDR3 nucleotides are TGTGCCAGCAGTCACGGACTAGCGGGGGAAGAGACCCAGTACTTC. Translated, it gives CASSHGLAGEETQYF.

The chain carries TRBV5-4 and TRBJ2-2; tentative D call: TRBD1 (6 bases). The CDR3 consists of 13 residues. Germline assignment: CDR1 SGHNT and CDR2 YYREEE (reference sequence). Trimming removed 1 base from V and 6 bases from J, with 7 bases in between. This CDR3 is CASSLSGAGELFF. In DNA, the CDR3 is TGTGCCAGCAGCTTGTCAGGGGCCGGGGAGCTGTTTTTT.

The rearrangement joins TRBV11-1 to TRBJ2-1; 9 bases are a match to TRBD1. The CDR3 extends over 15 amino acids. Losses at the gene ends were 2 bases for V and 6 bases for J; bases not matched to a gene: 5. Germline values: CDR1 SGHAT, CDR2 FQDESV (reference sequence). CDR3 DNA: TGTGCCAGCAGCTTATGGGACAGGGTTTCCAATGAGCAGTTCTTC. Protein product: CASSLWDRVSNEQFF.

The V gene is TRBV7-9, the J gene TRBJ2-7, with a weak D call TRBD1 (6 bases). The CDR3 runs to 13 residues. The germline V and J ends were trimmed by 3 bases and 0 bases, with 6 bases remaining between them. Germline V gene lookup returns CDR1 SEHNR and CDR2 FQNEAQ (reference sequence). CDR3 sequence (DNA): TGTGCCAGCAGCTTGGACAGCTCCTACGAGCAGTACTTC. It codes for CASSLDSSYEQYF.

The chain recombines TRBV29-1 with TRBJ1-1, with D unresolved. The CDR3 sequence is 13 residues long. Germline CDR1 and CDR2: SQVTM and ANQGSEA. With 4 bases removed from V and 2 bases from J, the gap between germline ends came to 11 bases. In DNA, the CDR3 is TGCAGCGTTGCCGCCGACTTTAACACTGAAGCTTTCTTT. Translating it yields CSVAADFNTEAFF.

This sequence joins TRBV7-3 and TRBJ2-1, with 14 bases that match TRBD2. Germline V gene sequence: CDR1 SGHTA, CDR2 FQGTGA. The trim removed 7 bases at V and 10 bases at J, leaving 9 bases unmatched. This CDR3 is 15 amino acids long. CDR3 DNA: TGTGCCAGCAACCCGGGACTAGCGGGAGCGGAGGAGCAGTTCTTC. Amino acids: CASNPGLAGAEEQFF.